This is a list of T cell receptor beta chains from one sample in a study of human T cells and chemical hapten exposure. Each CDR3 protein gets one entry after TCRdb re-called the RACE reads with MiXCR. The sample lists about 160,000 distinct CDR3 sequences, around 30% seen once, with 2.1% in the top ten. The material sequenced was whole blood, taken in connection with sensitization to the hapten diphenylcyclopropenone (DPC). These receptor sequences come from a young woman with alopecia areata. Some clones in this sample may be carry-over from other donors' samples. CDR3s include the opening cysteine and the closing phenylalanine or tryptophan. The D gene is left open where the match is weak. Size is omitted from some rows. Given values are once, few, many or a class for expanded clones.

cdr3_aa: CASSLGQGLSGANVLTF; cdr3_nt: TGTGCCAGCAGCTTAGGACAGGGCCTATCTGGGGCCAACGTCCTGACTTTC; v_call: TRBV7-3; j_call: TRBJ2-6; clone_size: NA; d_call: TRBD1
cdr3_aa: CASRGTGDSYNEQFF; cdr3_nt: TGTGCCAGCAGGGGGACAGGGGATTCCTACAATGAGCAGTTCTTC; v_call: TRBV6-2/TRBV6-3; j_call: TRBJ2-1; clone_size: few; d_call: TRBD1
cdr3_aa: CASSRRTSGTSTDTQYF; cdr3_nt: TGTGCCAGCAGCCGTCGGACTAGCGGAACTAGCACAGATACGCAGTATTTT; v_call: TRBV7-6; j_call: TRBJ2-3; clone_size: NA; d_call: TRBD2
cdr3_aa: CASSQVETYGNTIYF; cdr3_nt: TGCGCCAGCAGCCAAGTAGAGACCTATGGAAACACCATATATTTT; v_call: TRBV4-3; j_call: TRBJ1-3; clone_size: NA; d_call: NA
cdr3_aa: CASSLSYSQETQYF; cdr3_nt: TGTGCCAGCAGCTTATCCTACAGCCAAGAGACCCAGTACTTC; v_call: TRBV7-2; j_call: TRBJ2-5; clone_size: few; d_call: NA
cdr3_aa: CASSVGGGGTDTQYF; cdr3_nt: TGTGCCAGCAGCGTAGGTGGGGGCGGTACAGATACGCAGTATTTT; v_call: TRBV9; j_call: TRBJ2-3; clone_size: NA; d_call: NA
cdr3_aa: CSAREQGAGNQPQHF; cdr3_nt: TGCAGTGCTAGAGAACAGGGGGCGGGCAATCAGCCCCAGCATTTT; v_call: TRBV20-1; j_call: TRBJ1-5; clone_size: NA; d_call: TRBD1
cdr3_aa: CACSPGGAGSPLHF; cdr3_nt: TGTGCCTGTTCTCCAGGGGGCGCAGGTTCACCCCTCCACTTT; v_call: TRBV30; j_call: TRBJ1-6; clone_size: NA; d_call: TRBD1
cdr3_aa: CASSYSKGQSYGYTF; cdr3_nt: TGTGCCAGCAGTTACTCGAAAGGACAGAGCTATGGCTACACCTTC; v_call: TRBV6-2/TRBV6-3; j_call: TRBJ1-2; clone_size: NA; d_call: NA
cdr3_aa: CASSTSGLGTEAFF; cdr3_nt: TGTGCCAGCAGTACGTCAGGGCTGGGAACTGAAGCTTTCTTT; v_call: TRBV6-5; j_call: TRBJ1-1; clone_size: few; d_call: NA
cdr3_aa: CASSSPPAYNEQFF; cdr3_nt: TGTGCCAGCAGCTCCCCCCCGGCCTACAATGAGCAGTTCTTC; v_call: TRBV7-2; j_call: TRBJ2-1; clone_size: few; d_call: NA
cdr3_aa: CASRRNTEAFF; cdr3_nt: TGTGCCAGCAGGCGGAACACTGAAGCTTTCTTT; v_call: TRBV11-2; j_call: TRBJ1-1; clone_size: many; d_call: NA
cdr3_aa: CASSVEAGGLYNEQFF; cdr3_nt: TGTGCCAGCAGCGTAGAAGCGGGGGGGCTCTACAATGAGCAGTTCTTC; v_call: TRBV9; j_call: TRBJ2-1; clone_size: few; d_call: TRBD2
cdr3_aa: CASSVRVLAGASDTQYF; cdr3_nt: TGTGCCAGCAGCGTAAGAGTTCTAGCGGGAGCCTCGGATACGCAGTATTTT; v_call: TRBV9; j_call: TRBJ2-3; clone_size: NA; d_call: TRBD2
cdr3_aa: CSARDWRVEANYGYTF; cdr3_nt: TGCAGTGCTAGAGATTGGCGGGTGGAAGCTAACTATGGCTACACCTTC; v_call: TRBV20-1; j_call: TRBJ1-2; clone_size: once; d_call: NA
cdr3_aa: CASSFQGIRAAETQYF; cdr3_nt: TGTGCCAGCAGCTTTCAGGGGATAAGAGCAGCAGAGACCCAGTACTTC; v_call: TRBV7-9; j_call: TRBJ2-5; clone_size: NA; d_call: NA
cdr3_aa: CASSSSLGGYTF; cdr3_nt: TGTGCCAGCAGCTCATCCCTCGGAGGCTACACCTTC; v_call: TRBV11-2; j_call: TRBJ1-2; clone_size: few; d_call: NA
cdr3_aa: CASSSNRGHYNEQFF; cdr3_nt: TGCGCCAGCAGCTCTAACAGGGGACATTACAATGAGCAGTTCTTC; v_call: TRBV5-1; j_call: TRBJ2-1; clone_size: few; d_call: TRBD1
cdr3_aa: CSASDPGGLNTEAFF; cdr3_nt: TGCAGTGCTAGCGACCCAGGGGGCCTGAACACTGAAGCTTTCTTT; v_call: TRBV20-1; j_call: TRBJ1-1; clone_size: NA; d_call: TRBD1
cdr3_aa: CSAAKDPGNTIYF; cdr3_nt: TGCAGCGCGGCGAAAGATCCTGGAAACACCATATATTTT; v_call: TRBV29-1; j_call: TRBJ1-3; clone_size: NA; d_call: NA
cdr3_aa: CSVELVSYEQYF; cdr3_nt: TGCAGCGTTGAACTCGTATCCTACGAGCAGTACTTC; v_call: TRBV29-1; j_call: TRBJ2-7; clone_size: NA; d_call: NA
cdr3_aa: CASSLVGGTSGRRDEQFF; cdr3_nt: TGTGCCAGCAGCTTAGTAGGTGGGACTAGCGGGAGGCGAGATGAGCAGTTCTTC; v_call: TRBV7-2; j_call: TRBJ2-1; clone_size: NA; d_call: TRBD2
cdr3_aa: CASSLRQGANYGYTF; cdr3_nt: TGTGCCAGCAGCTTAAGGCAGGGGGCTAACTATGGCTACACCTTC; v_call: TRBV7-6; j_call: TRBJ1-2; clone_size: few; d_call: TRBD1
cdr3_aa: CSVESGKNTEAFF; cdr3_nt: TGCAGCGTTGAAAGTGGTAAGAACACTGAAGCTTTCTTT; v_call: TRBV29-1; j_call: TRBJ1-1; clone_size: NA; d_call: NA
cdr3_aa: CASSLDPSPEAFF; cdr3_nt: TGCGCCAGCAGCTTGGACCCGTCGCCCGAAGCTTTCTTT; v_call: TRBV5-1; j_call: TRBJ1-1; clone_size: NA; d_call: NA
cdr3_aa: CASSARADSPLHF; cdr3_nt: TGTGCCAGCAGCGCCCGCGCAGATTCACCCCTCCACTTT; v_call: TRBV9; j_call: TRBJ1-6; clone_size: few; d_call: NA
cdr3_aa: CASGAGGGWSYNEQFF; cdr3_nt: TGCGCCAGCGGAGCGGGAGGGGGCTGGTCCTACAATGAGCAGTTCTTC; v_call: TRBV5-1; j_call: TRBJ2-1; clone_size: few; d_call: TRBD2
cdr3_aa: CASSYPRGSLWTEAFF; cdr3_nt: TGTGCCAGCAGTTACCCCCGGGGATCGCTTTGGACTGAAGCTTTCTTT; v_call: TRBV6-2/TRBV6-3; j_call: TRBJ1-1; clone_size: few; d_call: NA
cdr3_aa: CASSAWTENTEAFF; cdr3_nt: TGTGCCAGCAGTGCTTGGACCGAGAACACTGAAGCTTTCTTT; v_call: TRBV2; j_call: TRBJ1-1; clone_size: NA; d_call: NA
cdr3_aa: CASSSQTGENEKLFF; cdr3_nt: TGCGCCAGCAGCTCCCAGACAGGGGAGAATGAAAAACTGTTTTTT; v_call: TRBV5-1; j_call: TRBJ1-4; clone_size: many; d_call: TRBD1
cdr3_aa: CASSEVYTGELFF; cdr3_nt: TGTGCCAGCAGCGAGGTCTACACCGGGGAGCTGTTTTTT; v_call: TRBV11-3; j_call: TRBJ2-2; clone_size: NA; d_call: NA
cdr3_aa: CSVIKTGTYNEQFF; cdr3_nt: TGCAGCGTTATCAAGACGGGGACCTACAATGAGCAGTTCTTC; v_call: TRBV29-1; j_call: TRBJ2-1; clone_size: few; d_call: NA
cdr3_aa: CASKDLYSNQPQHF; cdr3_nt: TGTGCCAGTAAAGACCTCTATAGCAATCAGCCCCAGCATTTT; v_call: TRBV19; j_call: TRBJ1-5; clone_size: few; d_call: NA
cdr3_aa: CASSRRQSGSRSDTQYF; cdr3_nt: TGTGCCAGCAGCAGGCGTCAATCAGGATCTAGGTCAGATACGCAGTATTTT; v_call: TRBV7-9; j_call: TRBJ2-3; clone_size: NA; d_call: NA
cdr3_aa: CATRTDRGRENTEAFF; cdr3_nt: TGTGCCACCAGAACAGATAGAGGAAGGGAGAACACTGAAGCTTTCTTT; v_call: TRBV10-3; j_call: TRBJ1-1; clone_size: NA; d_call: NA
cdr3_aa: CAWTRQGNQPQHF; cdr3_nt: TGTGCCTGGACCCGACAGGGCAATCAGCCCCAGCATTTT; v_call: TRBV30; j_call: TRBJ1-5; clone_size: NA; d_call: NA
cdr3_aa: CASSPFGQRTSYEQYF; cdr3_nt: TGTGCCAGCAGCCCGTTCGGACAGCGTACCTCCTACGAGCAGTACTTC; v_call: TRBV7-2; j_call: TRBJ2-7; clone_size: NA; d_call: NA
cdr3_aa: CASSRVKGDQPQHF; cdr3_nt: TGTGCCAGCAGTAGGGTCAAGGGGGATCAGCCCCAGCATTTT; v_call: TRBV6-1; j_call: TRBJ1-5; clone_size: few; d_call: NA
cdr3_aa: CSAVTSGGAGETQYF; cdr3_nt: TGCAGTGCCGTGACTAGCGGGGGGGCGGGAGAGACCCAGTACTTC; v_call: TRBV20-1; j_call: TRBJ2-5; clone_size: many; d_call: TRBD2
cdr3_aa: CASSQDGTGWGTEAFF; cdr3_nt: TGCGCCAGCAGCCAAGACGGGACAGGGTGGGGCACTGAAGCTTTCTTT; v_call: TRBV4-1; j_call: TRBJ1-1; clone_size: NA; d_call: TRBD1
cdr3_aa: CASSQEPSGNGDTQYF; cdr3_nt: TGTGCCAGCAGCCAAGAGCCTAGCGGGAACGGGGATACGCAGTATTTT; v_call: TRBV4-2; j_call: TRBJ2-3; clone_size: NA; d_call: TRBD2
cdr3_aa: CASSLALAGANNEQFF; cdr3_nt: TGCGCCAGCAGCTTGGCCCTAGCGGGAGCCAACAATGAGCAGTTCTTC; v_call: TRBV5-1; j_call: TRBJ2-1; clone_size: few; d_call: TRBD2
cdr3_aa: CSARDSGVPGNTIYF; cdr3_nt: TGCAGTGCTAGGGACTCAGGGGTCCCTGGAAACACCATATATTTT; v_call: TRBV20-1; j_call: TRBJ1-3; clone_size: NA; d_call: NA
cdr3_aa: CASSQASARPATIYF; cdr3_nt: TGTGCCAGCAGCCAAGCCTCCGCAAGGCCGGCCACCATATATTTT; v_call: TRBV3-1; j_call: TRBJ1-3; clone_size: NA; d_call: NA
cdr3_aa: CSVEGEGVGGLNTEAFF; cdr3_nt: TGCAGCGTTGAAGGGGAGGGAGTGGGGGGACTTAACACTGAAGCTTTCTTT; v_call: TRBV29-1; j_call: TRBJ1-1; clone_size: NA; d_call: NA
cdr3_aa: CSVHLNYGYTF; cdr3_nt: TGCAGCGTTCATCTAAACTATGGCTACACCTTC; v_call: TRBV29-1; j_call: TRBJ1-2; clone_size: NA; d_call: NA
cdr3_aa: CASSLPQTSNEQFF; cdr3_nt: TGTGCCAGCAGCTTACCCCAGACTAGCAATGAGCAGTTCTTC; v_call: TRBV7-2; j_call: TRBJ2-1; clone_size: NA; d_call: NA
cdr3_aa: CASSPRGLAFSDNSPLHF; cdr3_nt: TGTGCCAGCTCACCACGAGGGCTCGCCTTCAGCGATAATTCACCCCTCCACTTT; v_call: TRBV18; j_call: TRBJ1-6; clone_size: NA; d_call: NA
cdr3_aa: CASSLLASGWGNEQFF; cdr3_nt: TGCGCCAGCAGCTTGCTTGCTAGCGGCTGGGGCAATGAGCAGTTCTTC; v_call: TRBV5-1; j_call: TRBJ2-1; clone_size: NA; d_call: TRBD2
cdr3_aa: CAISGDRDNYNEQFF; cdr3_nt: TGTGCCATCAGTGGGGACAGGGACAATTACAATGAGCAGTTCTTC; v_call: TRBV10-3; j_call: TRBJ2-1; clone_size: NA; d_call: TRBD1
cdr3_aa: CASSLGGGANQPQHF; cdr3_nt: TGTGCCAGCAGTTTAGGCGGCGGGGCCAATCAGCCCCAGCATTTT; v_call: TRBV12-3/TRBV12-4; j_call: TRBJ1-5; clone_size: NA; d_call: NA
cdr3_aa: CASILGGAGYTF; cdr3_nt: TGTGCCAGCATCCTAGGGGGGGCTGGCTACACCTTC; v_call: TRBV2; j_call: TRBJ1-2; clone_size: NA; d_call: NA
cdr3_aa: CSVEIDSGVYGYTF; cdr3_nt: TGCAGCGTTGAGATCGACAGCGGAGTCTATGGCTACACCTTC; v_call: TRBV29-1; j_call: TRBJ1-2; clone_size: NA; d_call: NA
cdr3_aa: CASMAAGQLTDTQYF; cdr3_nt: TGTGCCAGTATGGCCGCGGGACAGCTTACAGATACGCAGTATTTT; v_call: TRBV19; j_call: TRBJ2-3; clone_size: NA; d_call: NA
cdr3_aa: CASSVIRGFDEQFF; cdr3_nt: TGTGCCAGCAGCGTAATTAGGGGGTTCGATGAGCAGTTCTTC; v_call: TRBV7-9; j_call: TRBJ2-1; clone_size: few; d_call: NA
cdr3_aa: CATSRNGPGETQYF; cdr3_nt: TGTGCCACCAGCAGGAACGGTCCCGGAGAGACCCAGTACTTC; v_call: TRBV15; j_call: TRBJ2-5; clone_size: once; d_call: NA